The subject of this entry is one TCR beta chain. No antigen is known for it. This record belongs to a study of vaccination effects on CD4 cells after COVID-19. Whole-study context: Sampling occurred a median 72 days post second dose, range 14 to 241. General study points: By a late point after vaccination, infection- and vaccine-induced clones had shrunk markedly through clonal contraction.

Assay: immunoSEQ multiplex PCR; the TCRdb copy retains only in-frame clones and omits some. The sample consists of tens of thousands of clones, about two thirds of them appearing once. The CDR3 loop spans 12 amino acids. Trimming took 0 bases from V and 5 from J, leaving 6 bases between them. Per germline, CDR1 SGHKS and CDR2 YYEKEE (reference sequence). Sequencing followed a ViraFEST assay step that expanded antigen-specific CD4+ T cells with viral peptide pools. It was after more than 8 days of culture that CD4+ T cells were isolated. Everyone in the study got two shots of either the BNT162b2 or mRNA-1273 vaccine.

The clonotype was recovered from a human donor who received a COVID-19 vaccine. Material: CD4+ T cells from PBMCs cultured with SARS-CoV-2 spike peptides, obtained after COVID-19 vaccination. The chain couples TRBV5-5 to TRBJ2-7; D gene uncertain. CDR3 residues: CASSLGVNEQYF. Written as DNA, the CDR3 is TGTGCCAGCAGCTTGGGCGTCAACGAGCAGTACTTC.